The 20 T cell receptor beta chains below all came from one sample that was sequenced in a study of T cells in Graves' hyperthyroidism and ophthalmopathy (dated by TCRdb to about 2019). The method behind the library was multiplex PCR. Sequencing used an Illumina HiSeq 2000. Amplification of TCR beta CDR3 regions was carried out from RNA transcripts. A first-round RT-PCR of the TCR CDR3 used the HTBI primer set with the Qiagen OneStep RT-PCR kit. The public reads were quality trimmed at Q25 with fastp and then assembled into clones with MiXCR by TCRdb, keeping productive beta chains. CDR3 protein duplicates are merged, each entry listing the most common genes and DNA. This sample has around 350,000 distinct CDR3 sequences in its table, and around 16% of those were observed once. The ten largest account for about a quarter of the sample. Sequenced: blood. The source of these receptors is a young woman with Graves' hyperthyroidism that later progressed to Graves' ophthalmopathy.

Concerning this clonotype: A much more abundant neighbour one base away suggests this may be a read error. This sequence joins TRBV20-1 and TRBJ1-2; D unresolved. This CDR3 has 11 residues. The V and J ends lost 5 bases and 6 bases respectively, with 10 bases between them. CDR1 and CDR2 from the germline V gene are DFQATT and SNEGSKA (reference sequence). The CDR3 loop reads CSAGIGNGYTF. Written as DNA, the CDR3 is TGCAGTGCTGGGATAGGGAATGGCTACACCTTC.

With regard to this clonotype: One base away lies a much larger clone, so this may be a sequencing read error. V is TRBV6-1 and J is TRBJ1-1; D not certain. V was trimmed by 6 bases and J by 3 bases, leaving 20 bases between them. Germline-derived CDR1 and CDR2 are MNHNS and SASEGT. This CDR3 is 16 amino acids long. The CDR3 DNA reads TGTGCCAGCAGCCCTATCAGACCGACGTTGGACACTGAAGCTTTCTTT. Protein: CASSPIRPTLDTEAFF.

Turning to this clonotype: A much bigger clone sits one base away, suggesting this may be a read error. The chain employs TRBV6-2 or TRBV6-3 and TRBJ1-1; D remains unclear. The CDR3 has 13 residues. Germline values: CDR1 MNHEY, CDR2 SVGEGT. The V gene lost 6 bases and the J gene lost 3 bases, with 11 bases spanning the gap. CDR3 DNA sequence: TGTGCCAGCAGCTCCGTGACACACACTGAAGCTTTCTTT. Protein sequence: CASSSVTHTEAFF.

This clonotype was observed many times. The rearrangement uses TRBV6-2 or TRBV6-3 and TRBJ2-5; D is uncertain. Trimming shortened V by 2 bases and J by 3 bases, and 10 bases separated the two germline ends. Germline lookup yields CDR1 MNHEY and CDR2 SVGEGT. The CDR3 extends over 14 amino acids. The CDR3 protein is CASSYLSTKETQYF. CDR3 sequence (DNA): TGTGCCAGCAGTTACCTGTCTACTAAAGAGACCCAGTACTTC.

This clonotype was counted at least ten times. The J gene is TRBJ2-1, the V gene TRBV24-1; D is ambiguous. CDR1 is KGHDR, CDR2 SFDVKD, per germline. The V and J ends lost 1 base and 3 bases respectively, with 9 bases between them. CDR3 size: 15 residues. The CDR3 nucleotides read TGTGCCACCAGTGATTTCAAAACCCACTACAATGAGCAGTTCTTC. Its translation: CATSDFKTHYNEQFF.

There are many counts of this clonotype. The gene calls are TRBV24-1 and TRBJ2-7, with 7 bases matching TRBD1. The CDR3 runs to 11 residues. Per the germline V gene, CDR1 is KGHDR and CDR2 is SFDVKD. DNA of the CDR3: TGTGCAGCCGGGACAGCTTACGAGCAGTACTTC. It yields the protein CAAGTAYEQYF.

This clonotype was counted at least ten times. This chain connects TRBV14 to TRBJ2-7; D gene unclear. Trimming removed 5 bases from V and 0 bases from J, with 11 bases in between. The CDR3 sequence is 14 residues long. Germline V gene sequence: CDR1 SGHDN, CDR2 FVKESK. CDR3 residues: CASSYGRSSYEQYF. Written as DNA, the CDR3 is TGTGCCAGCAGCTACGGACGGAGCTCCTACGAGCAGTACTTC.

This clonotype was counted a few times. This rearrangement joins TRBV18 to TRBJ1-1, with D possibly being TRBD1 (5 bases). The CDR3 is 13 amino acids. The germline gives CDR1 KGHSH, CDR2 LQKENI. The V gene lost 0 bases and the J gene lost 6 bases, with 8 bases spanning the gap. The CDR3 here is CASSPPGESEAFF. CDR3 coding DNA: TGTGCCAGCTCACCACCAGGGGAGTCTGAAGCTTTCTTT. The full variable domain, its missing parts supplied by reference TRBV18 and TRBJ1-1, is NAGVMQNPRHLVRRRGQEARLRCSPMKGHSHVYWYRQLPEEGLKFMVYLQKENIIDESGMPKERFSAEFPKEGPSILRIQQVVRGDSAAYFCASSPPGESEAFFGQGTRLTVV.

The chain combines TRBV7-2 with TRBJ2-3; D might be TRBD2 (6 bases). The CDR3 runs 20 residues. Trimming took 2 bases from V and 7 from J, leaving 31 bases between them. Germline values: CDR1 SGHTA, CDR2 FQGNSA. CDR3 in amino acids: CASSLTRFVGGSRTPYTQYF. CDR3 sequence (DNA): TGTGCCAGCAGCTTAACTAGGTTTGTTGGGGGGAGTCGGACCCCATATACGCAGTATTTT.

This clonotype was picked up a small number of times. The CDR3 loop is CASSIPGEKYQPQHF. In DNA, the CDR3 is TGTGCCAGTAGTATTCCGGGGGAAAAATATCAGCCCCAGCATTTT. The chain couples TRBV19 to TRBJ1-5, with TRBD1 as a possible D gene (5 bases). This CDR3 comprises 15 residues. CDR1 is LNHDA and CDR2 is SQIVND in the germline V gene (reference sequence). Trimming pared 3 bases from V and 5 bases from J, leaving 14 bases between. The full variable domain, completed using reference TRBV19 and TRBJ1-5, is DGGITQSPKYLFRKEGQNVTLSCEQNLNHDAMYWYRQDPGQGLRLIYYSQIVNDFQKGDIAEGYSVSREKKESFPLTVTSAQKNPTAFYLCASSIPGEKYQPQHFGDGTRLSIL.

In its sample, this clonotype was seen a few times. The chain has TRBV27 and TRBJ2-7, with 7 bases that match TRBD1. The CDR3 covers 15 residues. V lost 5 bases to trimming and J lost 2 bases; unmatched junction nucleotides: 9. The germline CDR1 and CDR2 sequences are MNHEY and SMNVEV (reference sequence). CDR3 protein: CASSLGTVPTYEQYF. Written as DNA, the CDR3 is TGTGCCAGCAGTCTTGGGACAGTTCCCACCTACGAGCAGTACTTC.

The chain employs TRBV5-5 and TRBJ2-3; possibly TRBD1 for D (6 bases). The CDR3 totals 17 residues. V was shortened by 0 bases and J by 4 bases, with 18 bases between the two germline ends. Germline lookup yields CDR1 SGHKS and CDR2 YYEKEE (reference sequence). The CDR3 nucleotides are TGTGCCAGCAGCTTGGGTGGACAGCCTTTTTTAGCAGATACGCAGTATTTT. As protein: CASSLGGQPFLADTQYF.

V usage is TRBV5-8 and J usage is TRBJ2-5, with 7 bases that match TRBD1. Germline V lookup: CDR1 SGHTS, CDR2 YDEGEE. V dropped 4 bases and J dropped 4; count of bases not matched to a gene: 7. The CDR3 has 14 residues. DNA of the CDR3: TGTGCCAGCAGCGAGACAGGGTTTGGAGAGACCCAGTACTTC. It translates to CASSETGFGETQYF.

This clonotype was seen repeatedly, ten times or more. In nucleotides, the CDR3 is TGCAGTGCTAGAACCCGGGGCGGGGGCTACGAGCAGTACTTC. Translating gives CSARTRGGGYEQYF. This chain links TRBV20-1 with TRBJ2-7; 7 bases match TRBD2. Germline values: CDR1 DFQATT, CDR2 SNEGSKA (reference sequence). The CDR3 has 14 residues. The junction had 7 bases not matched to a gene; V was cut back by 2 bases and J by 3 bases.

Written as DNA, the CDR3 is TGCAGCGTGGTTGGGACTAGCGGGAGTACCAACGAGCAGTACTTC. It translates to CSVVGTSGSTNEQYF. This chain uses TRBV29-1 with TRBJ2-7; 14 bases align to TRBD2. The trim removed 6 bases at V and 5 bases at J, leaving 9 bases unmatched. The CDR3 length is 15 residues. Germline-derived CDR1 and CDR2 are SQVTM and ANQGSEA.

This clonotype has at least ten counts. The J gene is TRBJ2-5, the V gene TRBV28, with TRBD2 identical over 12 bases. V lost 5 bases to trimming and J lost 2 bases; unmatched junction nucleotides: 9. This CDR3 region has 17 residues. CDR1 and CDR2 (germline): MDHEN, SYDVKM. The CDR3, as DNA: TGTGCCAGCAGTCCCGGGACTAGCGGGCTAGAACAAGAGACCCAGTACTTC. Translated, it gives CASSPGTSGLEQETQYF.

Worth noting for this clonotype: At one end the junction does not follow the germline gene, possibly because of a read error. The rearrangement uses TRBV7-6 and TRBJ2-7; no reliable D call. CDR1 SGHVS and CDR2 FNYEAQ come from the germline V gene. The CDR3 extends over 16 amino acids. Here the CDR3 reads CASSLAGRPSSYEPYF. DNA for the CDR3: TGTGCCAGCAGCTTAGCAGGGCGGCCCAGCTCCTACGAGCCGTACTTC.

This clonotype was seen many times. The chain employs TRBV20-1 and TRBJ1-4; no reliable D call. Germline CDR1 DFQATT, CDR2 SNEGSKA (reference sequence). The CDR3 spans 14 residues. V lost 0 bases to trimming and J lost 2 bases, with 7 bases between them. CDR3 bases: TGCAGTGCTAGAGATAGCTCGACTAATGAAAAACTGTTTTTT. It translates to CSARDSSTNEKLFF.

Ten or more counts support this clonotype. The CDR3 DNA reads TGTGCCAGCAGACCTACTAGGGGGGGCGTTGAGACCCAGTACTTC. Its translation: CASRPTRGGVETQYF. The chain combines TRBV13 with TRBJ2-5; tentative D call: TRBD2 (7 bases). V dropped 6 bases and J dropped 5 bases, with 19 bases sitting between them. The length of the CDR3 is 15 residues. Germline V gives CDR1 PRHDT, CDR2 FYEKMQ (reference sequence).

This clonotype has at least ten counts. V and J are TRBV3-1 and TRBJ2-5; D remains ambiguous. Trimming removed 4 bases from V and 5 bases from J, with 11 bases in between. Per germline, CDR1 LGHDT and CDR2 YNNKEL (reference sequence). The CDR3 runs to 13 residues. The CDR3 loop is CASSPPQAETQYF. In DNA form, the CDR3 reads TGTGCCAGCAGCCCCCCCCAGGCCGAGACCCAGTACTTC.